The 9 T cell receptor beta chains below were found in one sample sequenced in a study of post-analysis software for immune sequencing data. Findings and limits, study-wide: Four to six TRBV segments, including TRBV5-6, TRBV5-1 and TRBV20-1, were more frequent in patients than controls.

Every TCR beta cDNA library bore unique molecular identifiers. TCRdb ran MiXCR on the PCR reads and lists one entry per CDR3 protein. The sample carries 700,000 to 900,000 distinct CDR3 sequences, roughly 50% recorded once. Their recognized antigens are unknown. Sequenced: blood. The source is a girl aged 5-17 years with multiple sclerosis.

This rearrangement joins TRBV6-1 to TRBJ1-5; D possibly corresponds to TRBD1 (5 bases). The CDR3 is made up of 13 amino acids. V lost 7 bases to trimming and J lost 6 bases, with 13 bases between them. The V gene's germline CDR1 is MNHNS and CDR2 SASEGT. The CDR3 loop is CASKGFGLQPQHF. The CDR3 DNA sequence: TGTGCCAGCAAGGGGTTCGGCCTTCAGCCCCAGCATTTT.

The rearrangement links TRBV7-2 to TRBJ2-1; D perhaps matches TRBD2 (6 bases). The V end was cut by 2 bases, the J end by 6 bases, with 17 bases between. CDR3 length: 16 amino acids. The germline V gene has CDR1 SGHTA and CDR2 FQGNSA. The CDR3 coding sequence is TGTGCCAGCAGCTTAACCCCGGCAGCGGAGGGCAATGAGCAGTTCTTC. It encodes CASSLTPAAEGNEQFF.

A few counts support this clonotype. The V call is TRBV7-9, the J call TRBJ1-2, with D maybe TRBD1 (5 bases). Trimming stripped 4 bases from V and 4 bases from J, with 19 bases between. This CDR3 comprises 16 residues. The germline V gene has CDR1 SEHNR and CDR2 FQNEAQ (reference sequence). The CDR3 sequence is CASSSPPGRAGYGYTF. The CDR3 DNA sequence: TGTGCCAGCAGCTCCCCCCCTGGCAGGGCGGGCTATGGCTACACCTTC.

This clonotype came up a few times. The chain couples TRBV29-1 to TRBJ2-1; TRBD2 might be the D (6 bases). The CDR3 loop spans 13 amino acids. The germline gives CDR1 SQVTM, CDR2 ANQGSEA. Trimming shortened V by 7 bases and J by 7 bases, and 17 bases separated the two germline ends. The CDR3 protein is CSALGLDENEQFF. Written as DNA, the CDR3 is TGCAGCGCCCTGGGACTGGATGAGAATGAGCAGTTCTTC.

The chain recombines TRBV9 with TRBJ2-3, with TRBD2 matching over 8 bases. The germline V gene encodes CDR1 SGDLS and CDR2 YYNGEE. This CDR3 spans 16 amino acids. The ends lost 3 bases at V and 1 base at J; junction bases unmatched: 7. CDR3 nucleotides: TGTGCCAGCAGCGCAACCGGGACTAGAGGCACAGATACGCAGTATTTT. It specifies CASSATGTRGTDTQYF.

This chain links TRBV7-9 with TRBJ2-7; D is undetermined. CDR3 length equals 12 residues. Germline CDR1 is SEHNR and CDR2 is FQNEAQ (reference sequence). V lost 5 bases to trimming and J lost 1 base, with 6 bases between them. CDR3 DNA sequence: TGTGCCAGCAGCGGCCGATCCTACGAGCAGTACTTC. This codes for CASSGRSYEQYF. The full variable domain, rest sourced from reference TRBV7-9 and TRBJ2-7, is DTGVSQNPRHKITKRGQNVTFRCDPISEHNRLYWYRQTLGQGPEFLTYFQNEAQLEKSRLLSDRFSAERPKGSFSTLEIQRTEQGDSAMYLCASSGRSYEQYFGPGTRLTVT.

The J gene is TRBJ1-2, the V gene TRBV3-1; D is unclear. The ends were cut back, 0 bases at V and 0 bases at J, with 8 bases in the middle. The CDR3 contains 15 residues. Germline assignment: CDR1 LGHDT and CDR2 YNNKEL (reference sequence). Here the CDR3 reads CASSQETAPNYGYTF. The CDR3 DNA reads as TGTGCCAGCAGCCAAGAAACAGCCCCTAACTATGGCTACACCTTC.

The chain joins TRBV5-1 to TRBJ2-3; 7 bases are shared with TRBD2. Trimming cost V 4 bases and J 2 bases; bases outside gene matches: 7. Looked up from germline, CDR1 is SGHRS and CDR2 is YFSETQ. CDR3 length equals 15 residues. CDR3 nucleotides: TGCGCCAGCAGCCCGGCCAGCGGGGTCACAGATACGCAGTATTTT. It encodes CASSPASGVTDTQYF. Looking up the rest from reference TRBV5-1 and TRBJ2-3 gives the full variable domain: KAGVTQTPRYLIKTRGQQVTLSCSPISGHRSVSWYQQTPGQGLQFLFEYFSETQRNKGNFPGRFSGRQFSNSRSEMNVSTLELGDSALYLCASSPASGVTDTQYFGPGTRLTVL.

This rearrangement joins TRBV7-2 to TRBJ2-5; possible D gene TRBD1, 6 bases. Trimming removed 4 bases at V and 11 bases at J, with 23 bases between. The germline CDR1 and CDR2 sequences are SGHTA and FQGNSA. The CDR3 totals 15 residues. The CDR3 DNA is TGTGCCAGCAGCTCCCGACAGGCTCACCTACGAGGGCAGTACTTC. Encoded protein: CASSSRQAHLRGQYF.